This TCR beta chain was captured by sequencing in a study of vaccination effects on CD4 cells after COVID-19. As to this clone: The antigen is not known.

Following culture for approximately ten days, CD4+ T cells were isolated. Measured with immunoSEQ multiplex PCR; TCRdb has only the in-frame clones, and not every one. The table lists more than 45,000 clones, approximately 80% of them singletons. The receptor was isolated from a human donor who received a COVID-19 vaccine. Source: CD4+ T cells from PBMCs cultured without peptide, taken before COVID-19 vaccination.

CDR3 nucleotide sequence: TGCGCCAGCAGTGGGGGTAGCGGGGTCAATGAGCAGTTCTTC. Translation gives CASSGGSGVNEQFF. The chain joins TRBV10-1 to TRBJ2-1; 8 nucleotides match TRBD2. V lost 4 bases and J lost 6; bases outside the gene matches: 5. Germline V gene data show CDR1 as WNHNN and CDR2 as SYGVQD (reference sequence). The CDR3 length is 14 residues.